The 23 T cell receptor beta chains given below trace back to one sample, sequenced in a study of blood T cell repertoires in COVID-19. Clones were sequenced by immunoSEQ multiplex PCR, and TCRdb holds only the in-frame ones, with some missing. This table has 30,000 to 50,000 clones, around 87% appearing once. Sequencing was performed on peripheral blood. The receptors shown here come from a man in his fifties or sixties with active or convalescent COVID-19.

This clone was counted a few times. The gene calls are TRBV19 and TRBJ1-6, with 9 bases lining up with TRBD1. The V gene's germline CDR1 is LNHDA and CDR2 SQIVND (reference sequence). The junction had 8 bases not matched to a gene; V was cut back by 7 bases and J by 7 bases. The CDR3 extends over 15 amino acids. The CDR3 coding sequence is TGTGCCAGTATGGGGGGACAGGGTCGGAATTCACCCCTCCACTTT. It translates to CASMGGQGRNSPLHF.

The CDR3: CATSDLDSYEQYV. The CDR3 DNA reads as TGTGCCACCAGTGATTTAGACAGCTACGAGCAGTACGTC. V usage is TRBV24-1 and J usage is TRBJ2-7; tentatively, D is TRBD1 (5 bases). CDR3 length equals 13 residues. Germline V gene data show CDR1 as KGHDR and CDR2 as SFDVKD. V lost 1 base and J 3 bases, leaving 6 bases between the germline ends.

As for this clone: Compared with germline, one end of the junction differs, possibly owing to a read error. This chain connects TRBV3-1 (or the pseudogene TRBV3-2) to TRBJ1-5; the D gene is possibly TRBD1 (6 bases). CDR1 and CDR2 from the germline V gene are LGHDT and YNNKEL (reference sequence). The CDR3 runs to 14 residues. CDR3 in amino acids: CASSQTPNNRGAFF. The CDR3 coding sequence is TGTGCCAGCAGCCAAACTCCTAATAACCGGGGGGCCTTTTTT.

The CDR3 loop reads CASSRPAREGTGDEQFF. In nucleotides, the CDR3 is TGTGCCAGCAGCCGTCCCGCGCGGGAGGGCACTGGGGATGAGCAGTTCTTC. This rearrangement joins TRBV7-8 to TRBJ2-1, with 9 bases that match TRBD2. The ends lost 5 bases at V and 8 bases at J; junction bases unmatched: 16. Germline assignment: CDR1 SGHVS and CDR2 FQNEAQ. The CDR3 extends over 17 amino acids.

The chain combines TRBV28 with TRBJ1-2; 8 bases are a match to TRBD1. V dropped 5 bases and J dropped 8; count of bases not matched to a gene: 10. The CDR3 runs 14 residues. Germline CDR1 MDHEN, CDR2 SYDVKM. The CDR3 DNA reads as TGTGCCAGCAGTGGACAGGGTATATGGAAGGGCTACACCTTC. It yields the protein CASSGQGIWKGYTF.

The genes are TRBV9 and TRBJ1-2; 7 bases match TRBD1. After removal of 0 bases from V and 7 bases from J, the junction contained 12 bases not matched to a gene. The CDR3 covers 16 residues. Germline assignment: CDR1 SGDLS and CDR2 YYNGEE. CDR3 DNA: TGTGCCAGCAGCGTAGGTGGGACAGACCTATCGGGTGGCTACACCTTC. The encoded protein is CASSVGGTDLSGGYTF. Using reference TRBV9 and TRBJ1-2 for the parts outside the CDR3, the full variable domain is DSGVTQTPKHLITATGQRVTLRCSPRSGDLSVYWYQQSLDQGLQFLIQYYNGEERAKGNILERFSAQQFPDLHSELNLSSLELGDSALYFCASSVGGTDLSGGYTFGSGTRLTVV.

This clone occurred a few times. This chain connects TRBV5-1 to TRBJ1-4, with TRBD1 as a possible D gene (6 bases). CDR1 and CDR2 from the germline V gene are SGHRS and YFSETQ. This CDR3 is built from 14 residues. V was clipped by 0 bases and J by 8 bases, with 11 bases between them. In DNA, the CDR3 is TGCGCCAGCAGCTTGGAGGGGGTCGGCGAAAAACTGTTTTTT. Amino acids: CASSLEGVGEKLFF.

The V call is TRBV10-3, the J call TRBJ2-6; D possibly corresponds to TRBD2 (7 bases). V was cut by 11 bases and J by 2 bases, with 16 bases left in between. This CDR3 contains 15 residues. Germline loops: CDR1 ENHRY, CDR2 SYGVKD. CDR3 region: CASGEGETGANVLTF. The CDR3 region has the DNA TGTGCCTCCGGGGAGGGGGAGACTGGGGCCAACGTCCTGACTTTC.

The chain combines TRBV28 with TRBJ1-3; D is unresolved. CDR3 length: 13 amino acids. V dropped 10 bases and J dropped 3 bases, with 13 bases sitting between them. CDR1 is MDHEN, CDR2 SYDVKM, per germline. The CDR3 nucleotides are TGTGCCACCTCCGGAGGTCTTGGAAACACCATATATTTT. It encodes CATSGGLGNTIYF.

The chain couples TRBV11-2 to TRBJ2-2, with D maybe TRBD1 (5 bases). Germline CDR1 is SGHAT and CDR2 is FQNNGV. The CDR3 is made up of 14 amino acids. The V end lost 1 base, the J end lost 4 bases, and 7 bases lay between the germline ends. This chain's CDR3 is CASSLVDITGELFF. CDR3 DNA: TGTGCCAGCAGCTTAGTGGACATCACCGGGGAGCTGTTTTTT.

The rearrangement links TRBV6-5 to TRBJ1-1; TRBD1 is a possible D gene (6 bases). V was trimmed by 6 bases and J by 1 base, leaving 12 bases between them. The CDR3 totals 14 residues. Germline lookup yields CDR1 MNHEY and CDR2 SVGAGI. DNA for the CDR3: TGTGCCAGCAGCCGATCGGGACAGAACACTGAAGCTTTCTTT. Translating gives CASSRSGQNTEAFF.

J is TRBJ1-3 and V is TRBV30; possible D gene TRBD1, 6 bases. With 5 bases removed from V and 4 bases from J, the gap between germline ends came to 12 bases. Germline assignment: CDR1 GTSNPN and CDR2 SVGIG (reference sequence). The CDR3 spans 13 residues. The CDR3 bases are TGTGCCTGGGCCACAGGGTTCGGAAACACCATATATTTT. Protein sequence: CAWATGFGNTIYF.

This sequence joins TRBV19 and TRBJ1-1; 11 nucleotides line up with TRBD1. The CDR3 runs to 14 residues. V was clipped by 3 bases and J by 6 bases; unmatched bases: 3. Germline CDR1 LNHDA, CDR2 SQIVND (reference sequence). CDR3 amino acids: CASSIQGQGAEAFF. The CDR3 DNA follows: TGTGCCAGTAGTATTCAGGGACAGGGGGCTGAAGCTTTCTTT.

The J gene is TRBJ1-3, the V gene TRBV9; D is unresolved. Germline values: CDR1 SGDLS, CDR2 YYNGEE. V was clipped by 0 bases and J by 0 bases, with 4 bases between them. This CDR3 comprises 14 residues. CDR3 region: CASSVDTSGNTIYF. The CDR3 DNA sequence: TGTGCCAGCAGCGTAGACACCTCTGGAAACACCATATATTTT.

A single count supports this clone. The rearrangement uses TRBV7-2 and TRBJ1-6; 9 bases map to TRBD1. V was pared by 4 bases and J by 10 bases, with 8 bases of the junction left unmatched. This CDR3 is 15 amino acids long. Germline values: CDR1 SGHTA, CDR2 FQGNSA. Here the CDR3 reads CASSSSTGGGSPLHF. The CDR3 nucleotides are TGTGCCAGCAGCTCCTCTACAGGGGGCGGCTCACCCCTCCACTTT.

The sample holds a few counts of this clone. The V gene is TRBV20-1, the J gene TRBJ2-7; tentative D call: TRBD2 (5 bases). This CDR3 is built from 10 residues. Germline loops: CDR1 DFQATT, CDR2 SNEGSKA (reference sequence). The V end was cut by 6 bases, the J end by 6 bases, with 9 bases between. The CDR3 DNA follows: TGCAGTGCCGGGGTGGGCGAGCAGTACTTC. This encodes CSAGVGEQYF.

The chain joins TRBV9 to TRBJ1-1; D call uncertain. The V gene lost 0 bases and the J gene lost 2 bases, with 8 bases spanning the gap. CDR1 SGDLS and CDR2 YYNGEE come from the germline V gene. There are 14 residues in the CDR3. The CDR3 coding sequence is TGTGCCAGCAGCGTAGAGAGGGTAAACACTGAAGCTTTCTTT. This codes for CASSVERVNTEAFF. Full variable domain (outside the CDR3, taken from reference TRBV9 and TRBJ1-1): DSGVTQTPKHLITATGQRVTLRCSPRSGDLSVYWYQQSLDQGLQFLIQYYNGEERAKGNILERFSAQQFPDLHSELNLSSLELGDSALYFCASSVERVNTEAFFGQGTRLTVV.

The V gene is TRBV15, the J gene TRBJ1-2; D is unresolved. The CDR3 runs 15 residues. The V end was cut by 0 bases, the J end by 4 bases, with 12 bases between. Germline CDR1 is LNHNV and CDR2 is YYDKDF (reference sequence). The CDR3 reads CATSRDPPGSYGYTF. The CDR3 nucleotides read TGTGCCACCAGCAGAGATCCCCCGGGGTCCTATGGCTACACCTTC.

This chain joins TRBV5-1 and TRBJ2-3; 13 positions match TRBD2. After removal of 3 bases from V and 4 bases from J, the junction contained 2 bases not matched to a gene. Germline CDR1 and CDR2: SGHRS and YFSETQ. The CDR3 is made up of 15 amino acids. Written as DNA, the CDR3 is TGCGCCAGCAGCTGGGGACTAGCGGGACCAGATACGCAGTATTTT. It specifies CASSWGLAGPDTQYF. Combining the CDR3 with reference TRBV5-1 and TRBJ2-3 gives the whole variable domain KAGVTQTPRYLIKTRGQQVTLSCSPISGHRSVSWYQQTPGQGLQFLFEYFSETQRNKGNFPGRFSGRQFSNSRSEMNVSTLELGDSALYLCASSWGLAGPDTQYFGPGTRLTVL.

V gene TRBV6-5 combines with J gene TRBJ2-7; maybe TRBD1 (5 bases). V was clipped by 5 bases and J by 1 base, with 6 bases between them. The length of the CDR3 is 12 residues. Germline V gene lookup returns CDR1 MNHEY and CDR2 SVGAGI. Here the CDR3 reads CASSPGSYEQYV. The CDR3 DNA sequence: TGTGCCAGCAGTCCAGGGTCCTACGAGCAGTACGTC.

The genes are TRBV19 and TRBJ1-4; D is uncertain. The V and J ends lost 5 bases and 0 bases respectively, with 10 bases between them. Germline CDR1 LNHDA, CDR2 SQIVND (reference sequence). CDR3 length: 15 amino acids. The CDR3 sequence: CASSPRQATNEKLFF. In DNA form, the CDR3 reads TGTGCCAGTAGTCCCCGACAAGCAACTAATGAAAAACTGTTTTTT.

Written as DNA, the CDR3 is TGTGCCAGCAGCTTAGAGCCGGGACAGAACACTGAAGCTTTCTTT. Protein product: CASSLEPGQNTEAFF. J is TRBJ1-1 and V is TRBV11-2, with a possible D match to TRBD1 (6 bases). V gave up 0 bases and J gave up 1 base, with 9 bases separating them. The CDR3 sequence is 15 residues long. Germline lookup yields CDR1 SGHAT and CDR2 FQNNGV. Using reference TRBV11-2 and TRBJ1-1 for the parts outside the CDR3, the full variable domain is EAGVAQSPRYKIIEKRQSVAFWCNPISGHATLYWYQQILGQGPKLLIQFQNNGVVDDSQLPKDRFSAERLKGVDSTLKIQPAKLEDSAVYLCASSLEPGQNTEAFFGQGTRLTVV.

This sequence joins TRBV5-4 and TRBJ1-6; D not certain. Germline CDR1 SGHNT, CDR2 YYREEE (reference sequence). V was clipped by 5 bases and J by 2 bases, with 14 bases between them. The CDR3 runs 16 residues. The CDR3 coding sequence is TGTGCCAGCAGGGCCGTCGAGGGCCCCTATAATTCACCCCTCCACTTT. Translated, it gives CASRAVEGPYNSPLHF.